This T cell receptor (beta chain) came from a study of CD8 T cells in Susac syndrome. RNA in amounts of 0.5 to 1 ug was reverse transcribed with random hexamers. TCRdb itself ran the immunoSEQ multiplex PCR reads through MiXCR, one entry per CDR3 protein. This table holds 110,000 to 150,000 distinct CDR3 sequences, 90% to 96% found once. The CDR3 extends over 18 amino acids. Germline values: CDR1 SGHTA, CDR2 FQGNSA. V dropped 1 base and J dropped 0; count of bases not matched to a gene: 6. The source material was CD4+ T cells from PBMCs. The gene calls are TRBV7-2 and TRBJ2-5, with 12 bases that match TRBD2. This TCR derives from a human donor with Susac syndrome. As DNA, the CDR3 is TGTGCCAGCAGCTTAGGTCCTAGCGGGGGGGCGTACCAAGAGACCCAGTACTTC. Translated: CASSLGPSGGAYQETQYF.